This T cell receptor beta chain was sequenced in a study of glioma-infiltrating T cells. TCR alpha and beta CDR3 regions were amplified from RNA using iRepertoire nested multiplex PCR. Via MiXCR, TCRdb re-called the multiplex PCR reads, giving one row per CDR3 protein. The sample consists of 170,000 or so distinct CDR3 sequences, around 40% of them appearing once. In germline, CDR1 is MNHEY, CDR2 SMNVEV (reference sequence). The length of the CDR3 is 15 residues. V was pared by 2 bases and J by 6 bases, with 17 bases between. This clonotype was seen many times. The sequence was collected from a human donor with low-grade glioma or glioblastoma, undergoing nonglioma brain surgery, or in good health (not recorded which). The V and J genes are TRBV27 and TRBJ2-7; unclear D gene. The material sequenced was glioma tissue, nonneoplastic brain tissue, or PBMCs (not recorded which). CDR3 coding DNA: TGTGCCAGCAGTTTAACCCCCTCCGTGTTGGGCGAGCAGTACTTC. Translation gives CASSLTPSVLGEQYF.